This T cell receptor beta chain was sequenced during a study of quantifying T cell responses using KT2 cells. Study in general: RNA was reverse transcribed with TCR alpha and beta constant-region primers.

KT2, a clone with a known TCR, was spiked into unfractionated PBMC. Different KT2-to-PBMC ratios were created with a constant PBMC count. A single-stranded UMI oligo with SP2 sequence was ligated to cDNA 3' ends. First-round PCR used roughly 4 cycles and beta primers RC1.1 and RC1.2 covering TRBC1 and TRBC2. From the second PCR onward, TCR alpha and beta chains were processed separately. TCRdb fed the UMI-ligation and nested PCR reads into MiXCR, producing one record per CDR3 protein. Of 39,000 or so distinct CDR3 sequences in the sample, over 15% were seen once. The source of this sequence is a human donor. Sequences were obtained from PBMCs spiked with cells of the T cell clone KT2.

The CDR3 sequence: CASSHGQVWSGNTIYF. Written as DNA, the CDR3 is TGTGCCAGCAGCCACGGACAGGTTTGGTCGGGAAACACCATATATTTT. The chain couples TRBV4-2 to TRBJ1-3; 7 bases fit TRBD1. The V and J ends lost 3 bases and 4 bases, in that order; junction bases with no gene match: 9. Germline V CDR1 and CDR2: LGHNA, YNFKEQ. The CDR3 is made up of 16 amino acids.